The 30 T cell receptor beta chains below all came from one sample that was sequenced in a study of T cell changes during pregnancy in multiple sclerosis. The protocol was immunoSEQ multiplex PCR, while the TCRdb copy is restricted to in-frame clones and leaves out a portion. The table lists under 95,000 clones, 90% to 95% of them singletons. Sequencing was performed on CD4+ T cells from peripheral blood mononuclear cells, taken before pregnancy. These receptors came from a female donor with multiple sclerosis, enrolled in a pregnancy study.

The chain joins TRBV28 to TRBJ1-6; 10 bases align to TRBD1. In germline, CDR1 is MDHEN, CDR2 SYDVKM. With 0 bases clipped from V and 9 bases from J, the junction kept 2 bases outside the gene matches. There are 15 residues in the CDR3. The CDR3, as DNA: TGTGCCAGCAGTTTATGGACAGGGGGCTTTTCACCCCTCCACTTT. It encodes CASSLWTGGFSPLHF.

The J gene is TRBJ2-5, the V gene TRBV11-3; D unresolved. Germline CDR1 reads SGHNT; CDR2 reads YENEEA. V lost 5 bases and J lost 5, with 12 bases in between. The CDR3 runs to 13 residues. CDR3 protein: CASSTPPRETQYF. The CDR3 bases are TGTGCCAGCAGCACCCCTCCGAGGGAGACCCAGTACTTC. Variable domain in full (rest from reference TRBV11-3 and TRBJ2-5): EAGVVQSPRYKIIEKKQPVAFWCNPISGHNTLYWYLQNLGQGPELLIRYENEEAVDDSQLPKDRFSAERLKGVDSTLKIQPAELGDSAVYLCASSTPPRETQYFGPGTRLLVL.

The chain recombines TRBV11-2 with TRBJ2-3; 13 nucleotides line up with TRBD2. The germline CDR1 and CDR2 sequences are SGHAT and FQNNGV. This CDR3 is built from 15 residues. Trimming took 1 base from V and 6 from J; bases not matched to a gene: 1. The CDR3 nucleotides are TGTGCCAGCAGCTTAGCGGGACTAGCGGGGGATACGCAGTATTTT. It codes for CASSLAGLAGDTQYF.

V is TRBV7-9 and J is TRBJ1-3; 10 nucleotides align to TRBD1. The CDR3 sequence is 17 residues long. CDR1 and CDR2 from the germline V gene are SEHNR and FQNEAQ (reference sequence). Trimming at V came to 5 bases and at J to 0 bases, leaving 7 bases not matched to a gene. The CDR3 sequence is CASSRGQGPLSGNTIYF. The CDR3 region has the DNA TGTGCCAGCAGCCGGGGACAGGGGCCGCTCTCTGGAAACACCATATATTTT.

The rearrangement links TRBV10-3 to TRBJ2-1, with TRBD2 matching over 15 bases. The CDR3 loop spans 18 amino acids. Germline CDR1 is ENHRY and CDR2 is SYGVKD. Trimming cost V 10 bases and J 0 bases; bases outside gene matches: 10. The DNA of the CDR3 is TGTGCCAGGGTGGGACTAGCGGGGGGTCACAGCTCCTACAATGAGCAGTTCTTC. Translation: CARVGLAGGHSSYNEQFF.

The chain employs TRBV5-1 and TRBJ2-3; 7 nucleotides align to TRBD1. This CDR3 has 15 amino acids. Germline CDR1 and CDR2: SGHRS and YFSETQ. The J segment lost 0 bases and the V segment lost 1 base, leaving 2 bases of the junction unmatched. Written as DNA, the CDR3 is TGCGCCAGCAGCTTGCAGGGGGTTAGCACAGATACGCAGTATTTT. Amino acid sequence: CASSLQGVSTDTQYF.

V gene TRBV5-6 combines with J gene TRBJ2-3; 7 bases align to TRBD2. CDR3 length: 16 residues. Germline CDR1 SGHDT, CDR2 YYEEEE. The trim removed 4 bases at V and 2 bases at J, leaving 10 bases unmatched. The CDR3 loop reads CASSRPTSVSTDTQYF. The CDR3 DNA sequence: TGTGCCAGCAGCCGTCCCACTAGCGTCTCCACAGATACGCAGTATTTT.

The chain is built from TRBV29-1 and TRBJ1-1; TRBD1 is a possible D gene (5 bases). CDR3 length: 12 amino acids. The germline gives CDR1 SQVTM, CDR2 ANQGSEA. V was pared by 4 bases and J by 1 base, with 7 bases between. The CDR3 DNA follows: TGCAGCGTTGCTAGGGGGAACACTGAAGCTTTCTTT. Residues: CSVARGNTEAFF.

This chain joins TRBV6-5 and TRBJ1-2; a possible D gene is TRBD1 (6 bases). The CDR3 length is 15 residues. From germline, CDR1 is MNHEY and CDR2 SVGAGI. Trimming removed 7 bases from V and 7 bases from J, with 22 bases in between. CDR3 residues: CASTRTAALIGGYTF. CDR3 coding DNA: TGTGCCAGCACCCGGACAGCCGCACTCATAGGTGGCTACACCTTC.

The rearrangement joins TRBV5-4 to TRBJ2-7; 9 bases are a match to TRBD2. The CDR3 extends over 16 amino acids. J lost 2 bases, V lost 4 bases, and 10 bases had no gene match. In germline, CDR1 is SGHNT, CDR2 YYREEE (reference sequence). The CDR3 spells CASSPTGTSSAYEQYF. DNA of the CDR3: TGTGCCAGCAGCCCAACTGGGACTAGCAGCGCCTACGAGCAGTACTTC.

This chain connects TRBV25-1 to TRBJ1-5, with a possible D match to TRBD1 (6 bases). Germline V lookup: CDR1 MGHDK, CDR2 SYGVNS. The CDR3 loop spans 13 amino acids. V lost 9 bases and J 6 bases, leaving 15 bases between the germline ends. Written as DNA, the CDR3 is TGTGCCAGTGCAGGGGAGGGCAGTCAGCCCCAGCATTTT. Amino acids: CASAGEGSQPQHF.

This clone was counted at least ten times. The chain uses TRBV27 and TRBJ2-1; 13 nucleotides match TRBD2. Unmatched junction bases numbered 11, after V lost 7 bases and J lost 8 bases. The CDR3 runs 16 residues. The V gene's germline CDR1 is MNHEY and CDR2 SMNVEV (reference sequence). This CDR3 reads CASNPIGTSGVDEQFF. In nucleotides, the CDR3 is TGTGCCAGCAACCCGATCGGGACTAGCGGGGTGGATGAGCAGTTCTTC.

The chain recombines TRBV19 with TRBJ2-7; D possibly corresponds to TRBD2 (5 bases). CDR3 length: 14 amino acids. The germline V gene encodes CDR1 LNHDA and CDR2 SQIVND (reference sequence). V was pared by 7 bases and J by 1 base, with 14 bases between. The CDR3 here is CASKFAGESYEQYF. The CDR3 DNA is TGTGCCAGTAAGTTTGCCGGGGAGTCCTACGAGCAGTACTTC.

J is TRBJ2-1 and V is TRBV10-3, with TRBD2 matching over 11 bases. Germline V lookup: CDR1 ENHRY, CDR2 SYGVKD. The CDR3 runs 15 residues. V gave up 7 bases and J gave up 10 bases; unmatched junction bases: 12. CDR3 loop: CAITPTSGSEGEQFF. CDR3 coding DNA: TGTGCCATCACCCCAACTAGCGGGAGCGAGGGGGAGCAGTTCTTC.

The chain couples TRBV7-6 to TRBJ2-7; 12 bases are a match to TRBD2. V was clipped by 5 bases and J by 4 bases; unmatched bases: 6. Germline V CDR1 and CDR2: SGHVS, FNYEAQ. This CDR3 is 15 amino acids long. This CDR3 is CASSMTSGGRYEQYF. The CDR3 nucleotides are TGTGCCAGCAGCATGACTAGCGGGGGAAGATACGAGCAGTACTTC.

The V and J genes are TRBV10-3 and TRBJ2-1; the match to TRBD2 covers 15 bases. Unmatched junction bases numbered 5, after V lost 6 bases and J lost 8 bases. CDR1 ENHRY and CDR2 SYGVKD come from the germline V gene. This CDR3 region has 15 residues. CDR3 sequence reads: CAIRGLAGGLDEQFF. The CDR3, as DNA: TGTGCCATCAGAGGACTAGCGGGGGGGCTGGATGAGCAGTTCTTC.

This sequence joins TRBV5-1 and TRBJ1-1; D might be TRBD1 (5 bases). CDR1 SGHRS and CDR2 YFSETQ come from the germline V gene. V lost 4 bases and J 4 bases, leaving 20 bases between the germline ends. This CDR3 is 16 amino acids long. In DNA form, the CDR3 reads TGCGCCAGCAGCCCAGGGACCGCATTCGGGGGCACTGAAGCTTTCTTT. Its translation is CASSPGTAFGGTEAFF.

The chain recombines TRBV19 with TRBJ2-5; 11 bases map to TRBD2. The V gene's germline CDR1 is LNHDA and CDR2 SQIVND (reference sequence). The CDR3 runs 16 residues. The V gene end was trimmed by 5 bases and the J gene end by 3 bases; junction bases not matched to a gene: 8. The CDR3 loop reads CASSVRLAGLEETQYF. For the CDR3, the DNA is TGTGCCAGTAGTGTGAGACTAGCGGGATTGGAAGAGACCCAGTACTTC.

The CDR3 protein is CASSPRGAGGNTIYF. The CDR3 nucleotides read TGTGCCAGCAGTCCCCGGGGGGCTGGTGGAAACACCATATATTTT. The chain links TRBV27 to TRBJ1-3; possibly TRBD1 for D (6 bases). Germline V gene lookup returns CDR1 MNHEY and CDR2 SMNVEV (reference sequence). V lost 5 bases and J 3 bases, leaving 14 bases between the germline ends. The CDR3 spans 15 residues.

The chain recombines TRBV11-2 with TRBJ2-3, with D perhaps TRBD1 (7 bases). The CDR3 covers 19 residues. Trimming took off 6 bases at V and 0 bases at J, with 25 bases between the two ends. The germline V gene has CDR1 SGHAT and CDR2 FQNNGV. The CDR3 loop reads CASRTNEMRDSASTDTQYF. The CDR3 DNA is TGTGCCAGCAGAACAAACGAGATGCGGGACAGTGCTAGCACAGATACGCAGTATTTT.

The chain carries TRBV5-6 and TRBJ2-3; no firm D call. Trimming left V 1 base short and J 1 base short, with 7 bases between. The germline CDR1 and CDR2 sequences are SGHDT and YYEEEE. This CDR3 region has 14 residues. The CDR3 here is CASSLPKRTDTQYF. The CDR3 bases are TGTGCCAGCAGCTTGCCTAAACGCACAGATACGCAGTATTTT.

The V and J genes are TRBV11-3 and TRBJ1-1; 8 positions match TRBD1. V was clipped by 0 bases and J by 5 bases; unmatched bases: 5. CDR3 size: 15 residues. The germline V gene has CDR1 SGHNT and CDR2 YENEEA. In nucleotides, the CDR3 is TGTGCCAGCAGCTTAGAGGGCAGGGGGCTAACTGAAGCTTTCTTT. Its protein is CASSLEGRGLTEAFF.

J is TRBJ2-2 and V is TRBV7-9, with 7 bases matching TRBD2. Germline assignment: CDR1 SEHNR and CDR2 FQNEAQ (reference sequence). Losses at the gene ends were 5 bases for V and 3 bases for J; bases not matched to a gene: 9. The length of the CDR3 is 16 residues. CDR3 bases: TGTGCCAGCAGCCATATGTGGGACTACGACACCGGGGAGCTGTTTTTT. Its translation is CASSHMWDYDTGELFF.

CDR3 sequence reads: CASSPDVRVLPDEAFF. CDR3 nucleotide sequence: TGTGCCAGCAGCCCAGACGTGAGGGTTCTACCCGATGAAGCTTTCTTT. The rearrangement links TRBV9 to TRBJ1-1; no clear D gene. Germline V gene lookup returns CDR1 SGDLS and CDR2 YYNGEE. V shed 4 bases and J shed 7 bases, with 23 bases lying between them. The CDR3 loop spans 16 amino acids.

The genes are TRBV11-3 and TRBJ2-5; the D is unclear. The germline V gene encodes CDR1 SGHNT and CDR2 YENEEA. V shed 0 bases and J shed 2 bases, with 7 bases lying between them. CDR3 length: 14 amino acids. CDR3 amino acids: CASSLDLLQETQYF. In DNA form, the CDR3 reads TGTGCCAGCAGCTTAGATCTCCTACAAGAGACCCAGTACTTC.

This chain joins TRBV10-3 and TRBJ2-1, with 7 bases lining up with TRBD2. CDR3 size: 13 residues. Trimming took 6 bases from V and 8 from J; bases not matched to a gene: 7. Germline V CDR1 and CDR2: ENHRY, SYGVKD. The CDR3: CAISPGTNHEQFF. CDR3 DNA: TGTGCCATCAGCCCCGGGACTAATCATGAGCAGTTCTTC.

V gene TRBV4-3 combines with J gene TRBJ2-2, with D possibly matching TRBD1 (5 bases). V was pared by 3 bases and J by 4 bases, with 15 bases between. CDR3 length: 16 residues. The germline V gene has CDR1 LGHNA and CDR2 YSLEER. This CDR3 is CASSQGQGEGTGELFF. The CDR3 DNA reads as TGCGCCAGCAGCCAGGGTCAAGGGGAAGGCACCGGGGAGCTGTTTTTT.

V usage is TRBV7-2 and J usage is TRBJ1-1; TRBD1 is a possible D gene (5 bases). The CDR3 is 14 residues long. V was shortened by 1 base and J by 5 bases, with 11 bases between the two germline ends. The germline V gene has CDR1 SGHTA and CDR2 FQGNSA. CDR3 residues: CASSLEGIRTEAFF. As DNA, the CDR3 is TGTGCCAGCAGCTTAGAGGGGATACGGACTGAAGCTTTCTTT.

The chain recombines TRBV2 with TRBJ2-7, with 9 bases aligning to TRBD1. The CDR3 has 13 amino acids. CDR1 is SNHLY and CDR2 is FYNNEI in the germline V gene. With 8 bases clipped from V and 6 bases from J, the junction kept 8 bases outside the gene matches. CDR3 DNA: TGTGCCAGCGGCCGGGACAGGGCCTCCGAGCAGTACTTC. Protein sequence: CASGRDRASEQYF.

V is TRBV10-3 and J is TRBJ1-2, with TRBD1 as a possible D gene (5 bases). V lost 4 bases to trimming and J lost 3 bases, with 15 bases between them. CDR3 size: 15 residues. Germline V CDR1 and CDR2: ENHRY, SYGVKD. CDR3 region: CAISATVGGDYGYTF. The CDR3 nucleotides are TGTGCCATCAGTGCTACCGTCGGGGGGGACTATGGCTACACCTTC.